Each of the 13 T cell receptor beta chains below was sequenced from the same sample in a study of cytomegalovirus exposure and HLA in healthy donors. The PCR was carried out with 60 Vbeta primers and 13 Jbeta primers. Here immunoSEQ multiplex PCR was the method, and the copy in TCRdb shows in-frame clones only, minus some. The sample contains some 78,000 clones, around 80% of which appear only once. Sequencing used PBMCs. Every receptor here comes from a middle-aged man in good health and CMV-seropositive.

The rearrangement joins TRBV6-1 to TRBJ2-7; D is possibly TRBD1 (5 bases). Looked up from germline, CDR1 is MNHNS and CDR2 is SASEGT. This CDR3 is 13 amino acids long. V was pared by 4 bases and J by 3 bases, with 10 bases between. This CDR3 is CASSVAGNYEQYF. The CDR3 DNA is TGTGCCAGCAGTGTTGCAGGGAACTACGAGCAGTACTTC.

This clone was observed once. CDR3 region: CASSHIYSGANVLTF. The CDR3 bases are TGTGCCAGCAGCCATATCTACTCTGGGGCCAACGTCCTGACTTTC. The rearrangement links TRBV7-9 to TRBJ2-6; D gene uncertain. The V gene's germline CDR1 is SEHNR and CDR2 FQNEAQ (reference sequence). The CDR3 covers 15 residues. Trimming took off 5 bases at V and 0 bases at J, with 8 bases between the two ends.

This clone showed up just once. The chain combines TRBV9 with TRBJ2-2, with TRBD2 matching 10 bases. Losses at the gene ends were 7 bases for V and 0 bases for J; bases not matched to a gene: 0. The CDR3 sequence is 14 residues long. The germline gives CDR1 SGDLS, CDR2 YYNGEE. The CDR3 region has the DNA TGTGCCAGCGGACTAGCGGCGAACACCGGGGAGCTGTTTTTT. Translating gives CASGLAANTGELFF.

This chain links TRBV4-1 with TRBJ2-3, with D possibly being TRBD1 (5 bases). Germline values: CDR1 MGHRA, CDR2 YSYEKL. This CDR3 comprises 14 residues. Trimming cost V 0 bases and J 1 base, with 5 bases left between them. CDR3 loop: CASSQDRGTDTQYF. The CDR3 nucleotides are TGCGCCAGCAGCCAAGACAGGGGCACAGATACGCAGTATTTT.

The chain combines TRBV5-6 with TRBJ2-6; 10 bases fit TRBD1. The CDR3 extends over 17 amino acids. V was pared by 2 bases and J by 3 bases, with 5 bases of the junction left unmatched. The germline CDR1 and CDR2 sequences are SGHDT and YYEEEE. The CDR3 protein is CASSFGTGVGGANVLTF. The CDR3 DNA sequence: TGTGCCAGCAGCTTTGGGACAGGGGTTGGTGGGGCCAACGTCCTGACTTTC.

This clone was counted a few times. The rearrangement links TRBV6-6 to TRBJ2-3, with 7 positions matching TRBD2. Germline V lookup: CDR1 MNHNY, CDR2 SVGAGI (reference sequence). CDR3 length: 16 residues. V trimming: 2 bases; J trimming: 4 bases; junction bases outside the gene matches: 9. Here the CDR3 DNA reads TGTGCCAGCAGTTACGCCGGACTAGTCCGGTCAGATACGCAGTATTTT. Encoded protein: CASSYAGLVRSDTQYF.

V and J are TRBV4-1 and TRBJ2-1, with 8 bases lining up with TRBD2. The CDR3 has 17 residues. Germline V gene data show CDR1 as MGHRA and CDR2 as YSYEKL. With 0 bases clipped from V and 4 bases from J, the junction kept 8 bases outside the gene matches. The CDR3 loop is CASSQDVERGRYNEQFF. CDR3 in DNA: TGCGCCAGCAGCCAAGATGTCGAGCGGGGGCGGTACAATGAGCAGTTCTTC.

The chain has TRBV7-9 and TRBJ2-5, with D perhaps matching TRBD2 (5 bases). V shed 7 bases and J shed 3 bases, with 27 bases lying between them. Germline-derived CDR1 and CDR2 are SEHNR and FQNEAQ (reference sequence). The CDR3 runs 18 residues. CDR3 coding DNA: TGTGCCAGCACTAGCTCGCCAGCGGCACAACTATTGAAAGAGACCCAGTACTTC. As protein: CASTSSPAAQLLKETQYF.

About this clone itself: One junction end disagrees with the germline gene, perhaps due to a read error. V gene TRBV6-5 combines with J gene TRBJ2-4; the match to TRBD1 covers 7 bases. Germline CDR1 reads MNHEY; CDR2 reads SVGAGI. The CDR3 covers 15 residues. In DNA, the CDR3 is TGTGCCAGCAAACCTACAGACAGGGACGAAAACAGTCAGTACTTC. It encodes CASKPTDRDENSQYF.

The chain recombines TRBV30 with TRBJ2-5; the D gene is possibly TRBD2 (5 bases). The CDR3 covers 14 residues. From germline, CDR1 is GTSNPN and CDR2 SVGIG (reference sequence). V lost 0 bases and J 5 bases, leaving 13 bases between the germline ends. Written as DNA, the CDR3 is TGTGCCTGGAGTGTCCCCCTAGCAAGGGAGACCCAGTACTTC. Its protein is CAWSVPLARETQYF.

The J gene is TRBJ2-1, the V gene TRBV4-1; a weak D match, TRBD2 (6 bases). The CDR3 spans 15 residues. V was pared by 3 bases and J by 6 bases, with 15 bases between. Germline V gives CDR1 MGHRA, CDR2 YSYEKL. The CDR3 DNA follows: TGCGCCAGCAGCCAGCTGCCCGGGAGTATCAATGAGCAGTTCTTC. This translates into CASSQLPGSINEQFF.

The gene calls are TRBV2 and TRBJ1-1; 9 nucleotides match TRBD1. The CDR3 runs 12 residues. V was pared by 11 bases and J by 6 bases, with 7 bases of the junction left unmatched. In germline, CDR1 is SNHLY, CDR2 FYNNEI. CDR3 nucleotide sequence: TGTGCCGTGCCACAGGGGGCCCCTGAAGCTTTCTTT. Translation: CAVPQGAPEAFF.

The rearrangement uses TRBV11-2 and TRBJ1-4, with 10 bases that match TRBD1. Germline values: CDR1 SGHAT, CDR2 FQNNGV. Trimming removed 5 bases from V and 7 bases from J; junction bases left unmatched: 10. The CDR3 length is 16 residues. DNA of the CDR3: TGTGCCAGCAGCGCAATAGACAGGGGGCAGGTTGAAAAACTGTTTTTT. It translates to CASSAIDRGQVEKLFF.